These 24 T cell receptor beta chains originate from one sample sequenced in a study of T cells in Graves' hyperthyroidism and ophthalmopathy. Using RNA transcripts as the source, TCR beta CDR3 regions were amplified. The primer set for the first-round RT-PCR of the TCR CDR3 was HTBI. One entry per CDR3 protein results from TCRdb running MiXCR on the multiplex PCR reads. The table lists about 710,000 distinct CDR3 sequences, about 16% of them singletons. The sequenced sample consisted of blood. All receptors derive from a man between 18 and 35 years old with Graves' hyperthyroidism.

This clonotype was detected a few times. The gene calls are TRBV10-3 and TRBJ2-7; 9 bases line up with TRBD1. Trimming removed 4 bases from V and 5 bases from J; junction bases left unmatched: 3. The CDR3 runs to 13 residues. Germline V gene sequence: CDR1 ENHRY, CDR2 SYGVKD. Here the CDR3 reads CAISVGQGNEQYF. CDR3 sequence (DNA): TGTGCCATCAGTGTGGGACAGGGCAACGAGCAGTACTTC.

This clonotype was detected many times. The V gene is TRBV5-8, the J gene TRBJ1-1; D uncertain. V was shortened by 0 bases and J by 4 bases, with 16 bases between the two germline ends. The CDR3 is 16 amino acids. Germline CDR1 SGHTS, CDR2 YDEGEE. CDR3 sequence reads: CASSLDASVGSTEAFF. For the CDR3, the DNA is TGTGCCAGCAGCTTGGACGCATCGGTGGGGAGCACTGAAGCTTTCTTT.

V usage is TRBV30 and J usage is TRBJ2-2; 10 bases fit TRBD2. The CDR3 length is 16 residues. Germline V lookup: CDR1 GTSNPN, CDR2 SVGIG (reference sequence). Trimming took 0 bases from V and 6 from J; bases not matched to a gene: 7. CDR3 protein: CAWSVTAGGKAGELFF. The CDR3 DNA is TGTGCCTGGAGTGTAACAGCGGGAGGGAAAGCCGGGGAGCTGTTTTTT.

The J gene is TRBJ1-2, the V gene TRBV6-2 or TRBV6-3, with D unclear. V was clipped by 2 bases and J by 4 bases, with 8 bases between them. The CDR3 is 13 amino acids. CDR1 and CDR2 (germline): MNHEY, SVGEGT. The CDR3 spells CASSYDGRYGYTF. The CDR3 DNA reads TGTGCCAGCAGTTACGACGGGCGCTATGGCTACACCTTC.

The chain links TRBV14 to TRBJ1-2; tentative D call: TRBD1 (5 bases). The CDR3 sequence is 14 residues long. V gave up 0 bases and J gave up 12 bases, with 17 bases separating them. Germline CDR1 and CDR2: SGHDN and FVKESK. CDR3 in amino acids: CASSQEYVPGAHTF. DNA for the CDR3: TGTGCCAGCAGCCAAGAATATGTGCCCGGGGCCCACACCTTC. The full variable domain, with the rest looked up from reference TRBV14 and TRBJ1-2, is EAGVTQFPSHSVIEKGQTVTLRCDPISGHDNLYWYRRVMGKEIKFLLHFVKESKQDESGMPNNRFLAERTGGTYSTLKVQPAELEDSGVYFCASSQEYVPGAHTFGSGTRLTVV.

The chain has TRBV28 and TRBJ2-1; the match to TRBD2 covers 14 bases. With V trimmed by 5 bases and J by 2 bases, 5 bases remained unmatched. CDR1 is MDHEN and CDR2 is SYDVKM in the germline V gene. This CDR3 has 17 amino acids. CDR3 loop: CASSPGLAGVAYNEQFF. CDR3 nucleotides: TGTGCCAGCAGTCCGGGACTAGCGGGAGTGGCCTACAATGAGCAGTTCTTC.

In this sample, this clonotype turned up a few times. The rearrangement joins TRBV28 to TRBJ2-7; D is possibly TRBD2 (6 bases). Germline CDR1 reads MDHEN; CDR2 reads SYDVKM. V gave up 7 bases and J gave up 1 base, with 14 bases separating them. The CDR3 has 14 amino acids. CDR3 amino acids: CASTTTSNSYEQYF. Written as DNA, the CDR3 is TGTGCCAGCACCACGACTAGTAATTCCTACGAGCAGTACTTC.

This clonotype was found many times. The chain couples TRBV15 to TRBJ1-5; 9 bases agree with TRBD1. With V trimmed by 6 bases and J by 5 bases, 8 bases remained unmatched. The CDR3 spans 15 residues. Germline loops: CDR1 LNHNV, CDR2 YYDKDF (reference sequence). CDR3 sequence reads: CATRRAGQGYQPQHF. For the CDR3, the DNA is TGTGCCACCAGACGAGCGGGACAGGGCTATCAGCCCCAGCATTTT.

This clonotype was seen more than once but under ten times. The V and J genes are TRBV25-1 and TRBJ2-7; 8 positions match TRBD2. V lost 1 base to trimming and J lost 4 bases; unmatched junction nucleotides: 3. This CDR3 has 14 amino acids. The germline CDR1 and CDR2 sequences are MGHDK and SYGVNS. CDR3 in DNA: TGTGCCAGCAGTGAATTGGGACTAGATTACGAGCAGTACTTC. Translating it yields CASSELGLDYEQYF.

This clonotype was found many times. The rearrangement joins TRBV2 to TRBJ1-4; the D gene is possibly TRBD1 (6 bases). CDR3 length: 15 amino acids. Trimming took 1 base from V and 4 from J, leaving 10 bases between them. The germline V gene has CDR1 SNHLY and CDR2 FYNNEI. The CDR3 reads CASSEGDMSNEKLFF. The CDR3, as DNA: TGTGCCAGCAGTGAAGGGGACATGAGTAATGAAAAACTGTTTTTT.

This clonotype was detected a few times. This chain uses TRBV12-3 or TRBV12-4 with TRBJ2-5, with D hard to call. The length of the CDR3 is 15 residues. V was trimmed by 1 base and J by 2 bases, leaving 11 bases between them. This chain's CDR3 is CASSLEGWGQETQYF. The CDR3 coding sequence is TGTGCCAGCAGTTTAGAAGGTTGGGGTCAAGAGACCCAGTACTTC.

The chain combines TRBV6-1 with TRBJ1-2, with D maybe TRBD1 (6 bases). In germline, CDR1 is MNHNS, CDR2 SASEGT. V was clipped by 7 bases and J by 4 bases, with 19 bases between them. The CDR3 length is 15 residues. CDR3 amino acids: CASTKTGGGAYGYTF. Written as DNA, the CDR3 is TGTGCCAGCACCAAAACGGGGGGGGGGGCCTATGGCTACACCTTC.

This clonotype was counted a few times. Relative to the germline gene, one junction end is altered; a read error may explain this. The chain couples TRBV6-2 or TRBV6-3 to TRBJ1-5; D call uncertain. CDR1 and CDR2 (germline): MNHEY, SVGEGT. The CDR3 runs 12 residues. The CDR3 loop is CATSVVNQPRHF. The DNA of the CDR3 is TGTGCCACCTCGGTCGTAAATCAGCCCCGGCATTTT.

The V call is TRBV2, the J call TRBJ2-5, with 10 bases that match TRBD2. V dropped 2 bases and J dropped 5; count of bases not matched to a gene: 14. Germline V lookup: CDR1 SNHLY, CDR2 FYNNEI. The length of the CDR3 is 18 residues. CDR3 protein: CASSESGLAGEGRETQYF. The CDR3 DNA reads TGTGCCAGCAGTGAAAGTGGGCTAGCGGGAGAGGGGCGGGAGACCCAGTACTTC. The complete variable domain, with remaining parts taken from reference TRBV2 and TRBJ2-5, reads EPEVTQTPSHQVTQMGQEVILRCVPISNHLYFYWYRQILGQKVEFLVSFYNNEISEKSEIFDDQFSVERPDGSNFTLKIRSTKLEDSAMYFCASSESGLAGEGRETQYFGPGTRLLVL.

This clonotype was detected many times. J is TRBJ2-7 and V is TRBV6-1; TRBD2 agrees at 11 bases. J gave up 2 bases and V 7 bases, and 7 bases lay outside the gene matches. CDR3 length: 15 residues. Germline V CDR1 and CDR2: MNHNS, SASEGT. The CDR3 coding sequence is TGTGCCAGCAATCCCTCGGGACTAGCGGCCTACGAGCAGTACTTC. Protein sequence: CASNPSGLAAYEQYF.

DNA of the CDR3: TGTGCCAGCAGTTACTCATCAGCGGGGGCCTACGAGCAGTACTTC. It encodes CASSYSSAGAYEQYF. The chain couples TRBV6-2 or TRBV6-3 to TRBJ2-7; TRBD2 matches at 8 bases. Trimming at V came to 0 bases and at J to 2 bases, leaving 3 bases not matched to a gene. The CDR3 runs to 15 residues. Germline V gene data show CDR1 as MNHEY and CDR2 as SVGEGT.

This clonotype was picked up a small number of times. The chain has TRBV7-9 and TRBJ2-2; no firm D call. Trimming took off 5 bases at V and 2 bases at J, with 12 bases between the two ends. The germline V gene has CDR1 SEHNR and CDR2 FQNEAQ (reference sequence). The CDR3 spans 15 residues. The DNA of the CDR3 is TGTGCCAGCAGCCCTTATCAAATTAACACCGGGGAGCTGTTTTTT. Its protein product is CASSPYQINTGELFF.

Many counts were recorded for this clonotype. This rearrangement joins TRBV27 to TRBJ2-3, with 8 bases that match TRBD2. Looked up from germline, CDR1 is MNHEY and CDR2 is SMNVEV (reference sequence). J was trimmed by 3 bases and V by 4 bases; bases with no gene match: 9. The CDR3 sequence is 16 residues long. The CDR3 sequence is CASSSTGTSRTDTQYF. CDR3 sequence (DNA): TGTGCCAGCAGTTCAACCGGGACTAGTAGGACAGATACGCAGTATTTT.

The genes are TRBV3-1 and TRBJ2-7; TRBD1 aligns across 11 bases. The CDR3 runs 16 residues. V was clipped by 4 bases and J by 4 bases; unmatched bases: 9. Germline V gene sequence: CDR1 LGHDT, CDR2 YNNKEL (reference sequence). CDR3 bases: TGTGCCAGCAGCCCCCTTGCAGGGACAGGGGGTTACGAGCAGTACTTC. Protein sequence: CASSPLAGTGGYEQYF.

The chain employs TRBV20-1 and TRBJ2-1, with D perhaps TRBD1 (7 bases). CDR1 is DFQATT, CDR2 SNEGSKA, per germline (reference sequence). There are 12 residues in the CDR3. V dropped 4 bases and J dropped 7 bases, with 11 bases sitting between them. The CDR3 coding sequence is TGCAGTGCTAAGGAGGGGGCGAATGAGCAGTTCTTC. Its translation: CSAKEGANEQFF.

The chain employs TRBV7-3 and TRBJ1-2; no reliable D call. Germline CDR1 SGHTA, CDR2 FQGTGA. The V end lost 1 base, the J end lost 8 bases, and 8 bases lay between the germline ends. The CDR3 runs 12 residues. The CDR3 is CASSLSILGYTF. The CDR3 DNA follows: TGTGCCAGCAGCTTAAGTATCCTAGGCTACACCTTC.

This clonotype was detected a few times. The chain is built from TRBV24-1 and TRBJ2-5; a weak D match, TRBD1 (6 bases). The CDR3 loop spans 15 amino acids. Germline-derived CDR1 and CDR2 are KGHDR and SFDVKD. V was cut by 5 bases and J by 5 bases, with 17 bases left in between. CDR3: CATSASTGRGETQYF. In DNA, the CDR3 is TGTGCCACCAGTGCCTCGACAGGTCGAGGGGAGACCCAGTACTTC.

The V gene is TRBV14, the J gene TRBJ2-7; D is tentatively TRBD1 or TRBD2 (6 bases each). The ends were cut back, 8 bases at V and 4 bases at J, with 21 bases in the middle. Germline values: CDR1 SGHDN, CDR2 FVKESK. The CDR3 sequence is 15 residues long. This chain's CDR3 is CASSLGIRGGYEQYF. The CDR3 DNA sequence: TGTGCCAGCTCCCTCGGGATCAGGGGAGGATACGAGCAGTACTTC.

Details on this clonotype: A much larger clone sits a single nucleotide away, making a read error possible. The rearrangement links TRBV11-3 to TRBJ2-3; tentatively, D is TRBD1 (6 bases). TRBJ1-5 matches the DNA end more closely, so the J call is doubtful. Germline values: CDR1 SGHNT, CDR2 YENEEA. This CDR3 region has 15 residues. CDR3 loop: CASSLVPGGTDTQHF. The CDR3 coding sequence is TGTGCCAGCAGCTTAGTTCCGGGGGGCACAGATACGCAGCATTTT.